The 14 T cell receptor beta chains below all came from one sample that was sequenced in a study of early T cells in non-severe SARS-CoV-2 infection. TCRdb reprocessed the 5' RACE reads via MiXCR and lists one record per CDR3 protein. The data contain about 100,000 distinct CDR3 sequences, over 8.5% of them singletons. The specimen was whole blood. The receptor set was obtained from an adult who was a healthcare worker with PCR-confirmed SARS-CoV-2 infection or an uninfected control (not recorded which).

This clonotype was counted between two and nine times. V is TRBV21-1 and J is TRBJ1-2; TRBD1, the table's D call, lacks a check against the DNA. TRBV21-1 is a pseudogene locus. The CDR3 consists of 14 residues. For the CDR3, the DNA is TGTGCCAGCAGCAAAACGGGACAGATCTATGGCTACACCTTC. Amino acids: CASSKTGQIYGYTF.

Many counts were recorded for this clonotype. This chain joins TRBV5-4 and TRBJ2-1, with D maybe TRBD1 (6 bases). This CDR3 has 12 residues. Germline CDR1 is SGHNT and CDR2 is YYREEE (reference sequence). V was cut by 1 base and J by 8 bases, with 7 bases left in between. The CDR3 DNA reads TGTGCCAGCAGCTTGTCAGGGGATGAGCAGTTCTTC. As protein: CASSLSGDEQFF.

V usage is TRBV9 and J usage is TRBJ2-1, with D unresolved. Trimming removed 0 bases from V and 7 bases from J, with 5 bases in between. CDR3 size: 12 residues. Germline V gene sequence: CDR1 SGDLS, CDR2 YYNGEE. CDR3 sequence (DNA): TGTGCCAGCAGCGTAGCCCCTAATGAGCAGTTCTTC. This gives the protein CASSVAPNEQFF.

This clonotype was seen ten or more times. This rearrangement joins TRBV4-1 to TRBJ2-7; a weak D match, TRBD2 (6 bases). V lost 0 bases and J lost 4, with 13 bases in between. The CDR3 is 15 residues long. The germline gives CDR1 MGHRA, CDR2 YSYEKL. CDR3 residues: CASSQEYPGVYEQYF. The CDR3 DNA reads TGCGCCAGCAGCCAAGAATATCCGGGGGTGTACGAGCAGTACTTC.

The chain has TRBV7-2 and TRBJ2-7; 10 bases match TRBD2. The CDR3 extends over 20 amino acids. From germline, CDR1 is SGHTA and CDR2 FQGNSA. The V gene end was trimmed by 5 bases and the J gene end by 2 bases; junction bases not matched to a gene: 21. Here the CDR3 DNA reads TGTGCCAGCAGCACAATTGTGGGCTATCTAAGCAGCGGGAGGGCCTACGAGCAGTACTTC. This sequence encodes CASSTIVGYLSSGRAYEQYF.

The rearrangement links TRBV20-1 to TRBJ2-1, with D possibly being TRBD1 (6 bases). Looked up from germline, CDR1 is DFQATT and CDR2 is SNEGSKA (reference sequence). Deletions cut 0 bases from V and 6 bases from J, with 15 bases between. The CDR3 extends over 15 amino acids. The CDR3 reads CSARDSVKGGNEQFF. DNA of the CDR3: TGCAGTGCTAGAGATTCGGTAAAAGGGGGCAATGAGCAGTTCTTC.

Many counts were recorded for this clonotype. V gene TRBV18 combines with J gene TRBJ2-7, with no clear D. Trimming took 5 bases from V and 3 from J, leaving 26 bases between them. Looked up from germline, CDR1 is KGHSH and CDR2 is LQKENI. The CDR3 totals 18 residues. CDR3 nucleotide sequence: TGTGCCAGCTCATCAGGAGCAGGACCCTTCGCCCTACTCTACGAGCAGTACTTC. Translating gives CASSSGAGPFALLYEQYF.

This clonotype was counted at least ten times. The chain employs TRBV7-2 and TRBJ1-4; tentatively, D is TRBD1 (5 bases). This CDR3 is 15 amino acids long. V lost 2 bases and J lost 5, with 12 bases in between. The V gene's germline CDR1 is SGHTA and CDR2 FQGNSA. CDR3: CASSLWRGPNEKLFF. The CDR3 coding sequence is TGTGCCAGCAGCTTATGGAGGGGCCCGAATGAAAAACTGTTTTTT.

This clonotype was picked up many times. The chain carries TRBV30 and TRBJ2-7, with 9 bases fitting TRBD1. Germline V gene data show CDR1 as GTSNPN and CDR2 as SVGIG (reference sequence). With V trimmed by 0 bases and J by 2 bases, 2 bases remained unmatched. This CDR3 contains 14 residues. This CDR3 is CAWSVRQGAYEQYF. The CDR3, as DNA: TGTGCCTGGAGTGTAAGACAGGGGGCCTACGAGCAGTACTTC.

This clonotype was detected many times. This chain links TRBV9 with TRBJ2-3; D possibly corresponds to TRBD2 (6 bases). This CDR3 region has 15 residues. The germline V and J ends were trimmed by 4 bases and 1 base, with 13 bases remaining between them. Looked up from germline, CDR1 is SGDLS and CDR2 is YYNGEE. In nucleotides, the CDR3 is TGTGCCAGCAGCCCCTTCGGGAGCGGCACAGATACGCAGTATTTT. It translates to CASSPFGSGTDTQYF.

This clonotype was counted a few times. The V and J genes are TRBV6-2 or TRBV6-3 and TRBJ2-2; a possible D gene is TRBD2 (6 bases). From germline, CDR1 is MNHEY and CDR2 SVGEGT. The CDR3 covers 17 residues. The ends were cut back, 6 bases at V and 7 bases at J, with 24 bases in the middle. This chain's CDR3 is CASSLAGTYSWGGELFF. Here the CDR3 DNA reads TGTGCCAGCAGCCTCGCCGGGACTTACTCCTGGGGCGGGGAGCTGTTTTTT.

This clonotype was seen ten or more times. The rearrangement uses TRBV20-1 and TRBJ2-5; D not resolved. The V gene lost 6 bases and the J gene lost 5 bases, with 13 bases spanning the gap. CDR1 and CDR2 from the germline V gene are DFQATT and SNEGSKA (reference sequence). The length of the CDR3 is 12 residues. CDR3 loop: CSATQTTETQYF. CDR3 in DNA: TGCAGTGCCACTCAGACCACGGAGACCCAGTACTTC.

This clonotype was found a few times. This rearrangement joins TRBV7-2 to TRBJ2-1, with TRBD2 matching 11 bases. J gave up 7 bases and V 1 base, and 3 bases lay outside the gene matches. Per the germline V gene, CDR1 is SGHTA and CDR2 is FQGNSA. This CDR3 comprises 15 residues. CDR3 protein: CASSLGLAGGNEQFF. CDR3 bases: TGTGCCAGCAGCTTAGGCCTAGCGGGGGGTAATGAGCAGTTCTTC.

This sequence joins TRBV27 and TRBJ1-2; D gene ambiguous. V shed 3 bases and J shed 4 bases, with 15 bases lying between them. Germline assignment: CDR1 MNHEY and CDR2 SMNVEV (reference sequence). This CDR3 spans 15 amino acids. The CDR3 protein is CASSFVDAGSYGYTF. The CDR3 coding sequence is TGTGCCAGCAGTTTTGTGGACGCAGGCAGCTATGGCTACACCTTC.